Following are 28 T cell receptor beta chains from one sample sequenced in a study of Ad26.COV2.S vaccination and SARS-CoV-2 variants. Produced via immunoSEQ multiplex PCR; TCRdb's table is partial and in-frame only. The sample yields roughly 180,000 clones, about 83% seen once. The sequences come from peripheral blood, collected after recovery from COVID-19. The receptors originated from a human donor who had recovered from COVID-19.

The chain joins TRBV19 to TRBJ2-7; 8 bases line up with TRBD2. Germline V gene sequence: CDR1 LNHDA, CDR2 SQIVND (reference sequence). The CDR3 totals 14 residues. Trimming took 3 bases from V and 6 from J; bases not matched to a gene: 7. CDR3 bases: TGTGCCAGTAGTATCGGGGGGGACGTTGGCGAGCAGTACTTC. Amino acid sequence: CASSIGGDVGEQYF.

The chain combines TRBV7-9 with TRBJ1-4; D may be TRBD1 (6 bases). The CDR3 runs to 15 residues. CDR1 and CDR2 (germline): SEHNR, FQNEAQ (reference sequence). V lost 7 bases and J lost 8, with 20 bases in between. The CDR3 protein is CASNKGGSLREKLFF. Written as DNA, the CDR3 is TGTGCCAGCAACAAGGGGGGGTCCTTAAGGGAAAAACTGTTTTTT.

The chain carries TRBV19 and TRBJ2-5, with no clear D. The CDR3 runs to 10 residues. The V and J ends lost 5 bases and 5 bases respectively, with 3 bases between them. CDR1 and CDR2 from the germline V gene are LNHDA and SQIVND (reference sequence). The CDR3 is CASSPETQYF. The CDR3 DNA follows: TGTGCCAGTAGTCCGGAGACCCAGTACTTC.

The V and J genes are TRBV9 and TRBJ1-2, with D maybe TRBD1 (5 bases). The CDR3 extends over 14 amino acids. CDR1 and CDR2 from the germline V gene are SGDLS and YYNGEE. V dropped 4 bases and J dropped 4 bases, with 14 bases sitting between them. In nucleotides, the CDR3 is TGTGCCAGCAGCTCAGAGGGGATCCGCTATGGCTACACCTTC. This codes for CASSSEGIRYGYTF.

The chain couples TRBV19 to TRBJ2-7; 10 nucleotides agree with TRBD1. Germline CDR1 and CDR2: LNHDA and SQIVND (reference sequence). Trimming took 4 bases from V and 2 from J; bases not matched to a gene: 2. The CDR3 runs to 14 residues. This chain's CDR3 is CASSRDRGTYEQYF. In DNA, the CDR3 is TGTGCCAGTAGTAGGGACAGGGGAACCTACGAGCAGTACTTC.

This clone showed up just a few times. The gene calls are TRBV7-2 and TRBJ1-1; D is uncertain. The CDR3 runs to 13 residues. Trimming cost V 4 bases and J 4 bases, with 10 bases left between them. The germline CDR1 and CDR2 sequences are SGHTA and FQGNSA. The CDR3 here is CASSSLRSTEAFF. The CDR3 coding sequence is TGTGCCAGCAGCTCCCTCCGGTCCACTGAAGCTTTCTTT.

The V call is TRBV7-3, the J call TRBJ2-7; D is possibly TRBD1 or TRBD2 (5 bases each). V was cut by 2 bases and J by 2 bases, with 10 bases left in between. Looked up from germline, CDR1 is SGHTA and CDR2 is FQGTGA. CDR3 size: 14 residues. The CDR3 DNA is TGTGCCAGCAGCTTAGGGGGAAGACCCTACGAGCAGTACTTC. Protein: CASSLGGRPYEQYF.

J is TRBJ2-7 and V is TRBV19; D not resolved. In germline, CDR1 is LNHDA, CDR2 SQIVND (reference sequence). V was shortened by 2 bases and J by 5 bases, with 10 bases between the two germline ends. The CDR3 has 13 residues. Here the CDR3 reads CASSIRPWDEQYF. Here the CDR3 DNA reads TGTGCCAGTAGTATAAGACCGTGGGACGAGCAGTACTTC. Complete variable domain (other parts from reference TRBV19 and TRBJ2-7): DGGITQSPKYLFRKEGQNVTLSCEQNLNHDAMYWYRQDPGQGLRLIYYSQIVNDFQKGDIAEGYSVSREKKESFPLTVTSAQKNPTAFYLCASSIRPWDEQYFGPGTRLTVT.

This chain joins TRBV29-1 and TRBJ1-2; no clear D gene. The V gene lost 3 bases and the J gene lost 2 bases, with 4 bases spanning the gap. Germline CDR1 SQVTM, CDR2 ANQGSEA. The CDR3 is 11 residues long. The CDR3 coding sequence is TGCAGCGTTGAGATCAACTATGGCTACACCTTC. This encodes CSVEINYGYTF.

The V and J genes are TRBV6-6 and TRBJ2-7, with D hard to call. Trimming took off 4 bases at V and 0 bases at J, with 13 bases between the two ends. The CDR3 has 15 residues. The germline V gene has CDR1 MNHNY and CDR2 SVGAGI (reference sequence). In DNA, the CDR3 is TGTGCCAGCAGTTCATTCAACCTGGTCTCCTACGAGCAGTACTTC. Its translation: CASSSFNLVSYEQYF.

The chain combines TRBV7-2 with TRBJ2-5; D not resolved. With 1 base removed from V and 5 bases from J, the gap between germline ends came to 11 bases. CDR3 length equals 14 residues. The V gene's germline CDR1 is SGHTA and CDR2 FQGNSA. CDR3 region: CASSLVPGSETQYF. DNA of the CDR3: TGTGCCAGCAGCTTAGTGCCAGGCTCCGAGACCCAGTACTTC.

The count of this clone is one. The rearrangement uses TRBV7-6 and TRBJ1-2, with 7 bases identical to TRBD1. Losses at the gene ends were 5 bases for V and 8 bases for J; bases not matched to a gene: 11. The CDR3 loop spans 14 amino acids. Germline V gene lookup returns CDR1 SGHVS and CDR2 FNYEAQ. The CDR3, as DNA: TGTGCCAGCAGCCCAGACAGGGACTCGGGGGGCTACACCTTC. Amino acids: CASSPDRDSGGYTF.

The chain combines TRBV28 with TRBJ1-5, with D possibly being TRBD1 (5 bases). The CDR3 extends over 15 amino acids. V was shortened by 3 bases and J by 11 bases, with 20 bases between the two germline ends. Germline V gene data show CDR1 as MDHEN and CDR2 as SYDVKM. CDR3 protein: CASSFLGQRSGSQHF. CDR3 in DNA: TGTGCCAGCAGTTTTTTAGGACAACGATCTGGGTCCCAGCATTTT. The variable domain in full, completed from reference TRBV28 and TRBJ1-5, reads DVKVTQSSRYLVKRTGEKVFLECVQDMDHENMFWYRQDPGLGLRLIYFSYDVKMKEKGDIPEGYSVSREKKERFSLILESASTNQTSMYLCASSFLGQRSGSQHFGDGTRLSIL.

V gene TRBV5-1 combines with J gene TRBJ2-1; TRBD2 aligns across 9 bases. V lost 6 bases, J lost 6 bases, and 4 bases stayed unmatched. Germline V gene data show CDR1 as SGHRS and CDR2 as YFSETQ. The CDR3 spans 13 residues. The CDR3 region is CASTLAGSNEQFF. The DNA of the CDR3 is TGCGCCAGCACCCTAGCGGGAAGCAATGAGCAGTTCTTC.

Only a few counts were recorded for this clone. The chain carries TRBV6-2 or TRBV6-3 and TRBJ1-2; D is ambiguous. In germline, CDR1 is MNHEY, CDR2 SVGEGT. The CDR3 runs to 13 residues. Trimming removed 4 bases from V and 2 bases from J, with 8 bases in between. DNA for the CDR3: TGTGCCAGCAGTTTGGACGGGAACTATGGCTACACCTTC. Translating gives CASSLDGNYGYTF.

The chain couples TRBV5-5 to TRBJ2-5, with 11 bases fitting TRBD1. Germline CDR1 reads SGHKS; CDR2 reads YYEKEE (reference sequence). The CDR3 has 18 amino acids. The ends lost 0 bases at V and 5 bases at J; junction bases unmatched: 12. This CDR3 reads CASSLGTGGLSQEETQYF. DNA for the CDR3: TGTGCCAGCAGCTTGGGGACAGGGGGCCTCTCCCAAGAGGAGACCCAGTACTTC.

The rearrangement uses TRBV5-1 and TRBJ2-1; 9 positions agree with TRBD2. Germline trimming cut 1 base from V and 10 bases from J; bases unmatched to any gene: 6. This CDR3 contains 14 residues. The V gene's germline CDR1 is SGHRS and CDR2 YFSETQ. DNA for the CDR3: TGCGCCAGCAGCTTGCTCGCCGCGGGAGGGGAGCAGTTCTTC. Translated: CASSLLAAGGEQFF.

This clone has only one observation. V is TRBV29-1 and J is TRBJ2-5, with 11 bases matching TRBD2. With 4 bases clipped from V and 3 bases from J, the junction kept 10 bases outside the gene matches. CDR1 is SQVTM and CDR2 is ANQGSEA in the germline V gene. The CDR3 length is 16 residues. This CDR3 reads CSVASGRSFAEETQYF. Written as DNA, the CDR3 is TGCAGCGTTGCTAGCGGGAGGTCGTTCGCAGAAGAGACCCAGTACTTC.

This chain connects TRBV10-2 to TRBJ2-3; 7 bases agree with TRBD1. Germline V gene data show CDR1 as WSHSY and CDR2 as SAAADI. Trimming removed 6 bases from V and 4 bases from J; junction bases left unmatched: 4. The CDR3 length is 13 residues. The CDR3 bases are TGCGCCAGCAGGACTACAGGGGCAGATACGCAGTATTTT. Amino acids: CASRTTGADTQYF.

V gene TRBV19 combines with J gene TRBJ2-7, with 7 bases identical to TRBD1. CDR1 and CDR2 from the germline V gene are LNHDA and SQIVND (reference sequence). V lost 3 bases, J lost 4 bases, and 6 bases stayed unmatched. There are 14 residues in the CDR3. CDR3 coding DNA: TGTGCCAGTAGTATCCGGGACAGCCTTTACGAGCAGTACTTC. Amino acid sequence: CASSIRDSLYEQYF.

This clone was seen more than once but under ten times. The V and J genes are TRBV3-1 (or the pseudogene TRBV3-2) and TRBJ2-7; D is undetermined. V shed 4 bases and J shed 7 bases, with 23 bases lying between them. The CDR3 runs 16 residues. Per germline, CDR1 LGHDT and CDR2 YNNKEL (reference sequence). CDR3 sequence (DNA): TGTGCCAGCAGCCCCTCGTTTAGTCACACGCCAGTGGAGCAGTACTTC. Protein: CASSPSFSHTPVEQYF.

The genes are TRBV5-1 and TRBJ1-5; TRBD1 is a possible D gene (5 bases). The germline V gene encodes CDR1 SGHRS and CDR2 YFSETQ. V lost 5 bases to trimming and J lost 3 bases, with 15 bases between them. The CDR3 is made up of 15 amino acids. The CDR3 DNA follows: TGCGCCAGCAGATCAGGGACGGCACTCAATCAGCCCCAGCATTTT. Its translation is CASRSGTALNQPQHF.

DNA for the CDR3: TGTGCCAGCAGCTTGAATGCGGGGAGGTCTGAAGCTTTCTTT. Translated: CASSLNAGRSEAFF. The chain has TRBV5-6 and TRBJ1-1; D remains unclear. Germline V gene sequence: CDR1 SGHDT, CDR2 YYEEEE. V dropped 1 base and J dropped 6 bases, with 13 bases sitting between them. CDR3 length: 14 residues.

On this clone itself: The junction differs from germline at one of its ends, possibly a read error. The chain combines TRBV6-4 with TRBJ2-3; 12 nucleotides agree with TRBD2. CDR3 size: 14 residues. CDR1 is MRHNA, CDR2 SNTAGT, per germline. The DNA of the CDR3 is TGCGGGGATCTGACTAGCGGGAGTAGAGATACGCAGTATTTT. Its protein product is CGDLTSGSRDTQYF.

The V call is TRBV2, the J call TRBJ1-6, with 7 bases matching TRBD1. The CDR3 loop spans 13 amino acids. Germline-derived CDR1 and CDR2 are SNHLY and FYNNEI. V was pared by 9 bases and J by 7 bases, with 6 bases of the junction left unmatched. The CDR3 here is CASRDSTNSPLHF. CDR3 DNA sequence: TGTGCCAGTCGGGACAGTACGAATTCACCCCTCCACTTT.

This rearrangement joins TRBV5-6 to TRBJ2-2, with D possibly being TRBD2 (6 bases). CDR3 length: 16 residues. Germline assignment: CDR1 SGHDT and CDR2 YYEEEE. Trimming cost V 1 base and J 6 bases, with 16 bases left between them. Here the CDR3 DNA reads TGTGCCAGCAGCTTGCGGGGGTTTTCCTATCCCGGGGAGCTGTTTTTT. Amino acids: CASSLRGFSYPGELFF.

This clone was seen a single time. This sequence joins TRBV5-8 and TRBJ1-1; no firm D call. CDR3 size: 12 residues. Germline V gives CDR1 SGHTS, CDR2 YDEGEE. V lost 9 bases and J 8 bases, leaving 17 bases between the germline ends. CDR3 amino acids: CANARRTVEAFF. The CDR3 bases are TGTGCCAACGCCCGACGGACGGTCGAAGCTTTCTTT. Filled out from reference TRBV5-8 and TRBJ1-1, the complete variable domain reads EAGVTQSPTHLIKTRGQQATLRCSPISGHTSVYWYQQALGLGLQFLLWYDEGEERNRGNFPPRFSGRQFPNYSSELNVNALELEDSALYLCANARRTVEAFFGQGTRLTVV.

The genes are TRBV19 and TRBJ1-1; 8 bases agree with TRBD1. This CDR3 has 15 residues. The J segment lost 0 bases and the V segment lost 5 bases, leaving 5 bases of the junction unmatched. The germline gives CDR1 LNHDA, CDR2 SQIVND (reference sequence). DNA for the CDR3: TGTGCCAGTAGTTCTCCAGGGGGCATGAACACTGAAGCTTTCTTT. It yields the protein CASSSPGGMNTEAFF.